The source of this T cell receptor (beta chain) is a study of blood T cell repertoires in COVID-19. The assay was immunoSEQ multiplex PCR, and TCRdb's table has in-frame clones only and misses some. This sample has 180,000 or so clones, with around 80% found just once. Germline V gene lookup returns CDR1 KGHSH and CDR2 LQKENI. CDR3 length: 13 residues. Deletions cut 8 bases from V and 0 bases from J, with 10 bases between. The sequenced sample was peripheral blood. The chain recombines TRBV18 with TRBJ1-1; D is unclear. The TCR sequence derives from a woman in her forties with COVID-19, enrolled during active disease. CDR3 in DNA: TGTGCCAGCAAGAGGGTTTTGAACACTGAAGCTTTCTTT. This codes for CASKRVLNTEAFF.